The rows below give T cell receptor beta chains drawn from one sample of a study of shared clonotypes between healthy human individuals. Clones were sequenced by immunoSEQ multiplex PCR, and TCRdb holds only the in-frame ones, with some missing. The sample consists of approximately 1.9 million clones, 93% of them appearing once. The sample was naive CD8+ T cells from PBMCs. These receptors all come from a young man in good health. Some clones in this sample may be carry-over from other donors' samples. Each CDR3 is given with its conserved first and last residue. Fields, in order: clone size, V gene, D gene, J gene, CDR3 protein, CDR3 DNA. The D gene is left open where the match is weak. Size tells how often a clone was seen (once, few, many) or the class of an expanded clone, and some rows leave it out.

>-|TRBV19|-|TRBJ1-4
CASSSPGATNEKLFF
TGTGCCAGTAGTAGCCCAGGGGCAACGAATGAAAAACTGTTTTTT
>-|TRBV27|TRBD1|TRBJ2-7
CASSFGGQVGASRTEQYF
TGTGCCAGCAGTTTCGGGGGACAGGTGGGGGCCAGTCGGACCGAGCAGTACTTC
>-|TRBV29-1|TRBD1|TRBJ1-1
CSVPLRGQGAGMNTEAFF
TGCAGCGTCCCCTTACGCGGACAGGGGGCGGGTATGAACACTGAAGCTTTCTTT
>once|TRBV9|-|TRBJ2-7
CASSATDNEQYF
TGTGCCAGCAGCGCCACCGACAACGAGCAGTACTTC
>-|TRBV5-6|-|TRBJ2-3
CASSFSPRTGDTQYF
TGTGCCAGCAGCTTTTCCCCGAGGACTGGAGATACGCAGTATTTT
>few|TRBV19|-|TRBJ1-1
CASSPRTANTEAFF
TGTGCCAGTAGTCCTCGGACGGCGAACACTGAAGCTTTCTTT
>-|TRBV19|TRBD2|TRBJ2-7
CASSIVGGSSYEQYF
TGTGCCAGTAGTATAGTTGGCGGGAGTTCCTACGAGCAGTACTTC
>-|TRBV27|TRBD2|TRBJ2-7
CASSPGGSYEQYF
TGTGCCAGCAGTCCGGGGGGCTCCTACGAGCAGTACTTC
>-|TRBV9|-|TRBJ2-7
CASSAYRDISYEQYF
TGTGCCAGCAGCGCTTACCGGGACATCTCCTACGAGCAGTACTTC
>-|TRBV10-3|-|TRBJ2-7
CAIRRGRDEQYF
TGTGCCATACGTAGGGGGAGGGACGAGCAGTACTTC
>-|TRBV19|-|TRBJ2-7
CASSPGLSYEQYF
TGTGCCAGTAGTCCGGGGCTTTCCTACGAGCAGTACTTC
>-|TRBV6-1|-|TRBJ2-1
CASSAGPAGYNEQFF
TGTGCCAGCAGTGCTGGCCCCGCAGGCTACAATGAGCAGTTCTTC
>-|TRBV9|-|TRBJ2-1
CASSVTGTHYNEQFF
TGTGCCAGCAGCGTTACAGGGACCCACTACAATGAGCAGTTCTTC
>-|TRBV27|TRBD1|TRBJ1-2
CASSFLTTGGRPSSNYGYTF
TGTGCCAGCAGTTTTCTAACGACAGGGGGACGACCCTCCTCTAACTATGGCTACACCTTC
>-|TRBV9|-|TRBJ2-7
CASTPSGTEYEQYF
TGTGCCAGCACCCCAAGCGGGACAGAATACGAGCAGTACTTC